This T cell receptor (beta chain) was sequenced for a study of cytomegalovirus exposure and HLA in healthy donors. In the case of this clone: Its antigen is unidentified.

The PCR contained 60 Vbeta and 13 Jbeta primers. Some clones are missing from TCRdb's copy, which holds only in-frame ones; the method was immunoSEQ multiplex PCR. The sample holds more than 95,000 clones, 80% seen once. Germline V gene sequence: CDR1 SGHTS, CDR2 YDEGEE. V trimming: 7 bases; J trimming: 3 bases; junction bases outside the gene matches: 11. This CDR3 is built from 15 residues. The study, taken as a whole, reports: Later analysis associated a missense DCLRE1C variant with TCR beta V- and J-gene trimming. A few V segments could not be told apart, such as TRBV6-2 and TRBV6-3, and were left out. Analysis performed later found about 18,000 TCR beta sequences associated with HLA alleles at 0.05 false discovery rate.

The TCR sequence derives from a female donor in good health and CMV-seronegative. This rearrangement joins TRBV5-8 to TRBJ1-1; 8 bases are a match to TRBD1. Sequenced material: PBMCs. Here the CDR3 DNA reads TGTGCCAGCCCGGACAGGGTTTCAACACACACTGAAGCTTTCTTT. It codes for CASPDRVSTHTEAFF.